Each of the 23 T cell receptor beta chains below was sequenced from the same sample in a study of blood T cell repertoires in COVID-19. Generated by immunoSEQ multiplex PCR, the TCRdb table keeps only in-frame clones and is missing some. The table includes 250,000 to 350,000 clones, about nine tenths detected once. Sequencing used peripheral blood. The receptors were sampled from a woman aged 55-70 years with acute or convalescent COVID-19.

V usage is TRBV6-2 or TRBV6-3 and J usage is TRBJ1-2, with a weak D call TRBD1 (5 bases). Germline V lookup: CDR1 MNHEY, CDR2 SVGEGT. Trimming shortened V by 0 bases and J by 5 bases, and 10 bases separated the two germline ends. This CDR3 has 14 amino acids. CDR3 in DNA: TGTGCCAGCAGTTACTCGACAGCCCGTTATGGCTACACCTTC. Translation: CASSYSTARYGYTF.

The V gene is TRBV25-1, the J gene TRBJ1-2; 9 positions agree with TRBD1. With 4 bases clipped from V and 4 bases from J, the junction kept 4 bases outside the gene matches. The V gene's germline CDR1 is MGHDK and CDR2 SYGVNS. This CDR3 spans 14 amino acids. Here the CDR3 reads CASSGTGASYGYTF. Here the CDR3 DNA reads TGTGCCAGCAGTGGGACAGGGGCCAGCTATGGCTACACCTTC.

The chain carries TRBV4-3 and TRBJ1-3, with D maybe TRBD1 (6 bases). The germline CDR1 and CDR2 sequences are LGHNA and YSLEER. This CDR3 has 20 amino acids. V was clipped by 4 bases and J by 5 bases, with 30 bases between them. Here the CDR3 DNA reads TGCGCCAGCAGCCCAGAAATACAGGGATGGGTGCTGGATTGGAGAAACACCATATATTTT. It yields the protein CASSPEIQGWVLDWRNTIYF.

V and J are TRBV4-3 and TRBJ2-7, with a weak D call TRBD1 (5 bases). V was trimmed by 0 bases and J by 7 bases, leaving 19 bases between them. This CDR3 is built from 16 residues. Germline CDR1 LGHNA, CDR2 YSLEER. The CDR3: CASSQDLQGSPWEQYF. In nucleotides, the CDR3 is TGCGCCAGCAGCCAAGACCTCCAGGGTTCCCCATGGGAGCAGTACTTC.

The chain joins TRBV28 to TRBJ1-2, with D perhaps TRBD1 (5 bases). This CDR3 spans 12 amino acids. The V gene's germline CDR1 is MDHEN and CDR2 SYDVKM. The CDR3 here is CAIREANYGYTF. CDR3 DNA sequence: TGTGCTATCAGGGAGGCTAACTATGGCTACACCTTC.

CDR3 bases: TGTGCCAGCAGTCCAACAGGGGGCCATCAGCCCCAGCATTTT. Protein product: CASSPTGGHQPQHF. The J gene is TRBJ1-5, the V gene TRBV6-5; the match to TRBD1 covers 9 bases. The CDR3 has 14 residues. With 5 bases clipped from V and 5 bases from J, the junction kept 4 bases outside the gene matches. From germline, CDR1 is MNHEY and CDR2 SVGAGI.

This rearrangement joins TRBV27 to TRBJ2-7, with 14 bases fitting TRBD2. J gave up 3 bases and V 5 bases, and 3 bases lay outside the gene matches. The germline CDR1 and CDR2 sequences are MNHEY and SMNVEV (reference sequence). This CDR3 contains 15 residues. CDR3 in DNA: TGTGCCAGCAGTCAGGGACTAGCGGGAGTCTACGAGCAGTACTTC. Translated, it gives CASSQGLAGVYEQYF.

The chain links TRBV7-9 to TRBJ2-7, with 7 bases that match TRBD2. The CDR3 runs to 16 residues. With 5 bases clipped from V and 4 bases from J, the junction kept 14 bases outside the gene matches. CDR1 is SEHNR and CDR2 is FQNEAQ in the germline V gene (reference sequence). CDR3 protein: CASSPAGGLEKYEQYF. The CDR3 coding sequence is TGTGCCAGCAGCCCCGCGGGCGGACTAGAGAAATACGAGCAGTACTTC.

The J gene is TRBJ1-2, the V gene TRBV6-5, with TRBD1 matching over 10 bases. Germline CDR1 reads MNHEY; CDR2 reads SVGAGI. V dropped 2 bases and J dropped 4; count of bases not matched to a gene: 4. This CDR3 is 15 amino acids long. This CDR3 reads CASSYGDRGGYGYTF. CDR3 sequence (DNA): TGTGCCAGCAGTTACGGGGACAGGGGCGGCTATGGCTACACCTTC.

The chain uses TRBV7-2 and TRBJ1-5; D is unresolved. CDR1 is SGHTA, CDR2 FQGNSA, per germline. Trimming took off 5 bases at V and 2 bases at J, with 10 bases between the two ends. The CDR3 has 14 residues. The CDR3 sequence: CASSPRGGNQPQHF. CDR3 nucleotides: TGTGCCAGCAGCCCGCGGGGTGGCAATCAGCCCCAGCATTTT. Full variable domain (remainder filled in from reference TRBV7-2 and TRBJ1-5): GAGVSQSPSNKVTEKGKDVELRCDPISGHTALYWYRQSLGQGLEFLIYFQGNSAPDKSGLPSDRFSAERTGGSVSTLTIQRTQQEDSAVYLCASSPRGGNQPQHFGDGTRLSIL.

The V and J genes are TRBV4-1 and TRBJ1-1, with D uncertain. From germline, CDR1 is MGHRA and CDR2 YSYEKL. Trimming shortened V by 0 bases and J by 0 bases, and 5 bases separated the two germline ends. This CDR3 region has 14 residues. In nucleotides, the CDR3 is TGCGCCAGCAGCCAAGACAGGATGAACACTGAAGCTTTCTTT. Translating it yields CASSQDRMNTEAFF.

The rearrangement links TRBV24-1 to TRBJ2-5, with 7 bases lining up with TRBD2. This CDR3 comprises 14 residues. V lost 5 bases, J lost 6 bases, and 8 bases stayed unmatched. Germline V lookup: CDR1 KGHDR, CDR2 SFDVKD. The CDR3 DNA reads as TGTGCCACCAGTGTGACCGCCGGGGGGAAGACCCAGTACTTC. This translates into CATSVTAGGKTQYF.

The genes are TRBV6-2 or TRBV6-3 and TRBJ2-3, with D tentatively TRBD1 (6 bases). V was cut by 2 bases and J by 3 bases, with 15 bases left in between. Germline CDR1 MNHEY, CDR2 SVGEGT. CDR3 size: 16 residues. The chain's CDR3 is CASSYPTGQRTDTQYF. The CDR3 DNA is TGTGCCAGCAGTTACCCGACAGGCCAAAGGACAGATACGCAGTATTTT.

The chain uses TRBV6-7 and TRBJ2-7; D is ambiguous. TRBV6-7 is classed as an ORF, of uncertain function. V shed 6 bases and J shed 6 bases, with 18 bases lying between them. There are 14 residues in the CDR3. CDR3 DNA: TGTGCCAGCAGCCCACACGCCAGGTGCTGCGAGCAGTACTTC. Amino acid sequence: CASSPHARCCEQYF.

The DNA of the CDR3 is TGTGCCTGCTCCAGGGGGCGAAGAGGGACAGATACGCAGTATTTT. This codes for CACSRGRRGTDTQYF. V usage is TRBV30 and J usage is TRBJ2-3; TRBD1 agrees at 8 bases. J lost 3 bases, V lost 6 bases, and 11 bases had no gene match. Germline loops: CDR1 GTSNPN, CDR2 SVGIG (reference sequence). This CDR3 contains 15 residues. Combining the CDR3 with reference TRBV30 and TRBJ2-3 gives the whole variable domain SQTIHQWPATLVQPVGSPLSLECTVEGTSNPNLYWYRQAAGRGLQLLFYSVGIGQISSEVPQNLSASRPQDRQFILSSKKLLLSDSGFYLCACSRGRRGTDTQYFGPGTRLTVL.

The chain combines TRBV6-1 with TRBJ2-3, with D perhaps TRBD2 (5 bases). The V end was cut by 3 bases, the J end by 5 bases, with 9 bases between. Germline V lookup: CDR1 MNHNS, CDR2 SASEGT. This CDR3 spans 13 amino acids. CDR3 bases: TGTGCCAGCAGTGATAGGGAGATAGATACGCAGTATTTT. Protein product: CASSDREIDTQYF.

The chain recombines TRBV18 with TRBJ2-2; 7 bases map to TRBD1. This CDR3 is 16 amino acids long. Per the germline V gene, CDR1 is KGHSH and CDR2 is LQKENI. The V and J ends lost 1 base and 2 bases, in that order; junction bases with no gene match: 4. The CDR3 spells CASSPRTGQNTGELFF. CDR3 coding DNA: TGTGCCAGCTCACCACGGACAGGCCAAAACACCGGGGAGCTGTTTTTT.

Only one count was recorded for this clone. The genes are TRBV20-1 and TRBJ2-3, with TRBD1 as a possible D gene (5 bases). Germline V gene data show CDR1 as DFQATT and CDR2 as SNEGSKA (reference sequence). Trimming removed 3 bases at V and 0 bases at J, with 10 bases between. The length of the CDR3 is 14 residues. DNA for the CDR3: TGCAGTGCTAGTGTCGGACAAAGCACAGATACGCAGTATTTT. Protein product: CSASVGQSTDTQYF.

This rearrangement joins TRBV6-5 to TRBJ1-3, with D possibly being TRBD1 (5 bases). Germline V gives CDR1 MNHEY, CDR2 SVGAGI. The V gene lost 4 bases and the J gene lost 4 bases, with 11 bases spanning the gap. This CDR3 is built from 14 residues. Here the CDR3 reads CASSSGGSGNTIYF. Here the CDR3 DNA reads TGTGCCAGCAGTTCTGGGGGGTCGGGAAACACCATATATTTT.

The V call is TRBV4-2, the J call TRBJ2-1; 8 nucleotides match TRBD2. The CDR3 runs to 18 residues. V shed 0 bases, J shed 0 bases, and the junction held 7 bases outside the gene matches. Germline-derived CDR1 and CDR2 are LGHNA and YNFKEQ. Written as DNA, the CDR3 is TGTGCCAGCAGCCAAGAGCTTAGCGGGAAGGCCTCCTACAATGAGCAGTTCTTC. As protein: CASSQELSGKASYNEQFF.

The rearrangement links TRBV29-1 to TRBJ1-1, with 7 positions matching TRBD1. This CDR3 is 15 amino acids long. With V trimmed by 3 bases and J by 4 bases, 11 bases remained unmatched. From germline, CDR1 is SQVTM and CDR2 ANQGSEA. The CDR3 bases are TGCAGCGTTGATCCCCACAGGGGTAGGGGCACTGAAGCTTTCTTT. The encoded protein is CSVDPHRGRGTEAFF.

The table lists this clone with a few counts. This rearrangement joins TRBV18 to TRBJ2-7, with D maybe TRBD1 (6 bases). V lost 3 bases and J lost 5, with 14 bases in between. The germline V gene has CDR1 KGHSH and CDR2 LQKENI. This CDR3 is built from 14 residues. CDR3 in amino acids: CASSPLHRENEQYF. DNA of the CDR3: TGTGCCAGCTCACCTCTGCACAGGGAGAACGAGCAGTACTTC. The variable domain in full, completed from reference TRBV18 and TRBJ2-7, reads NAGVMQNPRHLVRRRGQEARLRCSPMKGHSHVYWYRQLPEEGLKFMVYLQKENIIDESGMPKERFSAEFPKEGPSILRIQQVVRGDSAAYFCASSPLHRENEQYFGPGTRLTVT.

J is TRBJ2-1 and V is TRBV7-9, with 7 bases fitting TRBD2. CDR3 size: 14 residues. J lost 8 bases, V lost 5 bases, and 9 bases had no gene match. Germline lookup yields CDR1 SEHNR and CDR2 FQNEAQ (reference sequence). CDR3 nucleotide sequence: TGTGCCAGCAGCCGACATACTAGCGCGGATGAGCAGTTCTTC. Translation: CASSRHTSADEQFF.